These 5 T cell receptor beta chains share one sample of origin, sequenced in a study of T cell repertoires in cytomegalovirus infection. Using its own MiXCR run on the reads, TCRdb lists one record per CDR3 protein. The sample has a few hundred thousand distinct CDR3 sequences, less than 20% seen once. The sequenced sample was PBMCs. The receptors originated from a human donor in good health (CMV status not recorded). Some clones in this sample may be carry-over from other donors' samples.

Here the CDR3 DNA reads TGTGCCATCAGTGAATCGGCAGCCGAACTCTACGAGCAGTACTTC. Translating gives CAISESAAELYEQYF. V gene TRBV10-3 combines with J gene TRBJ2-7; no clear D. Trimming cost V 3 bases and J 3 bases, with 15 bases left between them. Per the germline V gene, CDR1 is ENHRY and CDR2 is SYGVKD. The CDR3 is made up of 15 amino acids.

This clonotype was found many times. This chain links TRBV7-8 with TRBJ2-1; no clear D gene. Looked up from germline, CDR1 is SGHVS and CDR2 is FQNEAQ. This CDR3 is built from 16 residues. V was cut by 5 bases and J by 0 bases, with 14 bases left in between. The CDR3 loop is CASSIDSHSSYNEQFF. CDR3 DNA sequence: TGTGCCAGCAGCATTGACTCCCACAGCTCCTACAATGAGCAGTTCTTC.

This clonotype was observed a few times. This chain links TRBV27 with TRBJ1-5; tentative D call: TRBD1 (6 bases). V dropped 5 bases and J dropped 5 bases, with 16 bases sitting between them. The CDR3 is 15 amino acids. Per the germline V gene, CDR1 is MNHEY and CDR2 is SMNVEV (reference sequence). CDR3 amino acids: CASSPRGFSHQPQHF. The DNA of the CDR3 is TGTGCCAGCAGTCCCAGGGGATTTTCCCATCAGCCCCAGCATTTT.

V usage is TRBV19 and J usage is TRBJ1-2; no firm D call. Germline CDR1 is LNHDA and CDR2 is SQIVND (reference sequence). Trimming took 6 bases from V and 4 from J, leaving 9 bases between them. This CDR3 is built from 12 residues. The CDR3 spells CASRGQIYGYTF. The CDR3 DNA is TGTGCCAGTAGAGGGCAGATCTATGGCTACACCTTC.

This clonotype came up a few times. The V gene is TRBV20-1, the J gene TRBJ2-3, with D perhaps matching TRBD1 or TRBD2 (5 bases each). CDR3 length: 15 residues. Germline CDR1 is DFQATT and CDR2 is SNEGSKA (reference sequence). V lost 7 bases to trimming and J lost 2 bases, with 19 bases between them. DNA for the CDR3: TGCAGTGTTCAAACCAAGGGGAGTGTCACAGATACGCAGTATTTT. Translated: CSVQTKGSVTDTQYF.